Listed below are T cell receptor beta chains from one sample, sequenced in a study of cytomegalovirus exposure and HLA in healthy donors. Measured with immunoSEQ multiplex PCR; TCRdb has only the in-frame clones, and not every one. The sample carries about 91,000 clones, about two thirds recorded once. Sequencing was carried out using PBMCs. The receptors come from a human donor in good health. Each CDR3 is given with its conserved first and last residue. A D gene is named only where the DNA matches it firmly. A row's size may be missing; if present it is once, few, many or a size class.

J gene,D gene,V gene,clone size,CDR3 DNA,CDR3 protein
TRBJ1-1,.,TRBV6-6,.,TGTGCCAGCAAGGCCGGGGACACTGAAGCTTTCTTT,CASKAGDTEAFF
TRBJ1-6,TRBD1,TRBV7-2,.,TGTGCCAGCAGCTTAGCCGGGACAGAAGATAATTCACCCCTCCACTTT,CASSLAGTEDNSPLHF
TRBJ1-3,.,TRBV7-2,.,TGTGCCAGCAGCTTAGCGGGCCAGATTGGAAACACCATATATTTT,CASSLAGQIGNTIYF
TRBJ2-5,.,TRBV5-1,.,TGCGCCAGCAGCATCACCACGGCAGGTCTTGAGACCCAGTACTTC,CASSITTAGLETQYF
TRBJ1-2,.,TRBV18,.,TGTGCCAGCTGGGACACCCCTAACTATGGCTACACCTTC,CASWDTPNYGYTF
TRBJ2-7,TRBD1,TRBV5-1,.,TGCGCCAGTAGCTTAGACAGGGGGAACTACGAGCAGTACTTC,CASSLDRGNYEQYF
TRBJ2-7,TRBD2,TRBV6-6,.,TGTGCCACTACCTCGACTAGCATGTCGGGGTACGAGCAGTACTTC,CATTSTSMSGYEQYF
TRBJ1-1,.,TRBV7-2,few,TGTGCCAGCAGCTTTTTATCTGTCGCGGGGCGGGGCACTGAAGCTTTCTTT,CASSFLSVAGRGTEAFF
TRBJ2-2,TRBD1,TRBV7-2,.,TGTGCCAGCAGGGACAGGCTGAACACCGGGGAGCTGTTTTTT,CASRDRLNTGELFF
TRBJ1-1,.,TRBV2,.,TGTGCCAGCAGCGCTCAGGGCGAAACTGAAGCTTTCTTT,CASSAQGETEAFF
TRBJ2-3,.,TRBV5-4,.,TGTGCCAGCAGCTTGGAGGGGGGGCGCACAGATACGCAGTATTTT,CASSLEGGRTDTQYF
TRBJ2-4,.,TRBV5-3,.,TGTGCCAGAAGCCTGACAGAACCGTCGGGCAAAAACATTCAGTACTTC,CARSLTEPSGKNIQYF
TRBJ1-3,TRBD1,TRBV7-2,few,TGTGCCAGCAGCGTGGGACAGCAACACTCTGGAAACACCATATATTTT,CASSVGQQHSGNTIYF
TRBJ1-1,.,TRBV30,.,TGTGCCTGGAGTGCCCGTAGGAGCACGGCTAACGGGGGGAACACTGAAGCTTTCTTT,CAWSARRSTANGGNTEAFF
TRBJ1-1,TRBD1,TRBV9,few,TGTGCCAGCAGCGAAAGGGGGCGAAACACTGAAGCTTTCTTT,CASSERGRNTEAFF
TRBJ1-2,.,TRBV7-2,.,TGTGCCAGCAGCTTTTCTTATCAAGCAGGGGCGCGTGGTGGCTACACCTTC,CASSFSYQAGARGGYTF
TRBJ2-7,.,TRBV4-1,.,TGCGCCAGCAGCCAAGATTCTTGGCAGGGTACCTACGAGCAGTACTTC,CASSQDSWQGTYEQYF
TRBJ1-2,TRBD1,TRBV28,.,TGTGCCAGCGGACACCCACAGGGGGCGCTTGGCTACACCTTC,CASGHPQGALGYTF
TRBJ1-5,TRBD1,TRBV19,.,TGTGCCAGTAGTACGGACAGGGGGACAACTCAGCCCCAGCATTTT,CASSTDRGTTQPQHF
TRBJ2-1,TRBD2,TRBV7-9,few,TGTGCCAGCAGCTTTCCCGGGACTAGCGGGGGGTATGAGCAGTTCTTC,CASSFPGTSGGYEQFF
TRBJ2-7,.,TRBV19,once,TGTGCCAGACCTCCGAGAGGGTTCGAGCAGTACTTC,CARPPRGFEQYF
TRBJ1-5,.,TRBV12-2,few,TGTGCAAGTCGCTCCAGAGGGCTTACAGGGGGAAGCGGCAATCAGCCCCAGCATTTT,CASRSRGLTGGSGNQPQHF
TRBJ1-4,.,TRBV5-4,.,TGTGCCAGCAGCTTGGTGGGGGGAGCTAATGAAAAACTGTTTTTT,CASSLVGGANEKLFF
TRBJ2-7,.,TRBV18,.,TGTGCCAGCTCACCACTATCCTCCTACGAGCAGTACTTC,CASSPLSSYEQYF
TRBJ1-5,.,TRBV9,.,TGTGCCAGCAGCGTGGGAGGAGGACTCAATCAGCCCCAGCATTTT,CASSVGGGLNQPQHF
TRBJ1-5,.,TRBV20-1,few,TGCAGTGCTAGAAGAGGTCAGCCCCAGCATTTT,CSARRGQPQHF
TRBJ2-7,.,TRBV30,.,TGTGCCTGGAGTGCAGGGTCTCACGAGCAGTACTTC,CAWSAGSHEQYF
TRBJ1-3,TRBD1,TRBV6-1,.,TGTGCCAGCAGGTTGGACAGGGTCCTTGGAAACACCATATATTTT,CASRLDRVLGNTIYF
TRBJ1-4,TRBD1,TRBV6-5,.,TGTGCCAGCTCCGGGACAGGGTTAGAAAAACTGTTTTTT,CASSGTGLEKLFF
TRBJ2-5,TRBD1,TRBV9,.,TGTGCCAGCAGCGTGAGTTTTTCGGGACAGCAGTACTTC,CASSVSFSGQQYF
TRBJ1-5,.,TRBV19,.,TGTGCCAGTAGCCTACAGGGTTTCAATCAGCCCCAGCATTTT,CASSLQGFNQPQHF
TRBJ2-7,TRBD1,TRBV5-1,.,TGCGCCAGCAGCAAGGGACAGGGTGACTACGAGCAGTACTTC,CASSKGQGDYEQYF
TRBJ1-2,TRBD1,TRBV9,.,TGTGCCAGCAGCGTAGTTGGAGGGACAGGGGGAGGCTACACCTTC,CASSVVGGTGGGYTF
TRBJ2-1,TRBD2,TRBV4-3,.,TGCGCCAGCAGCCAAGCAAGGCAACCGGGACTAGAGATCAATGAGCAGTTCTTC,CASSQARQPGLEINEQFF
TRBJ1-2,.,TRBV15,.,TGTGCCACCAGCCCCGGGAGGATGAGCGGCTACACCTTC,CATSPGRMSGYTF
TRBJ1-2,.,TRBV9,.,TGTGCCAGCAGCCCTGGGACAATCGGCTATGGCTACACCTTC,CASSPGTIGYGYTF
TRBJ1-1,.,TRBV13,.,TGTGCCAGCAGCCCGACACGCACTGAAGCTTTCTTT,CASSPTRTEAFF
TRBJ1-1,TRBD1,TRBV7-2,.,TGTGCCAGCAGCTTAAGATTAGGACAGGGGAACACTGAAGCTTTCTTT,CASSLRLGQGNTEAFF
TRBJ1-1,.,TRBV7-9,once,TGTGCCAGCAGCAGGCCGTCGGGGGGGGCCTCTGAAGCTTTCTTT,CASSRPSGGASEAFF
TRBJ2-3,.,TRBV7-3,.,TGTGCCAGCAGTCTTTGGGGGGGCGACCTTAGCACAGATACGCAGTATTTT,CASSLWGGDLSTDTQYF
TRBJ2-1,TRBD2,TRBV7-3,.,TGTGCCAGCAGCTTAGAGCGGGCGGGGGGCTCCCAAGGGAGGGAGCAGTTCTTC,CASSLERAGGSQGREQFF
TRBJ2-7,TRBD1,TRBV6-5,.,TGTGCCAGCAGTTACTCTTGGACAGGGGGCGCCGACGAGCAGTACTTC,CASSYSWTGGADEQYF
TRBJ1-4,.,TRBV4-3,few,TGCGCCAGCAGCCGCCTGGACAGAACAAATGAAAAACTGTTTTTT,CASSRLDRTNEKLFF
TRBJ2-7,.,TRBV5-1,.,TGCGCCAGCAGCCAGAACTACGAGCAGTACTTC,CASSQNYEQYF
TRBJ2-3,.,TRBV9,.,TGTGCCAGCAGCGTTACAGGGTCAGATACGCAGTATTTT,CASSVTGSDTQYF
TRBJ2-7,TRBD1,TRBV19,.,TGTGCCAGTAGTGTCTCCCAGGGGGTCTACGAGCAGTACTTC,CASSVSQGVYEQYF
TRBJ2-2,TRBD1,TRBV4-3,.,TGCGCCAGCAGCCAAGCGGGACAGGGCGCGAACACCGGGGAGCTGTTTTTT,CASSQAGQGANTGELFF
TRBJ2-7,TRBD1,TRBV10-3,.,TGTGCCATCAGGCATCCAGGGGGTAATGACTCCTACGAGCAGTACTTC,CAIRHPGGNDSYEQYF
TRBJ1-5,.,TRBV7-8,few,TGTGCCAGCAGCTTAGGACAACGTGAGCCCCAGCATTTT,CASSLGQREPQHF
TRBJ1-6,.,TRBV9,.,TGTGCCAGCAGCGTAGAGCAGCGTAATTCACCCCTCCACTTT,CASSVEQRNSPLHF
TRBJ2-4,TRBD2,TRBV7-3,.,TGTGCCAGCAGCAGGAGCGGGGGGATTTGGGACATTCAGTACTTC,CASSRSGGIWDIQYF
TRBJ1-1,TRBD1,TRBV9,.,TGTGCCAGCAGCGTAGATGCAGGGGGCCGATATAACACTGAAGCTTTCTTT,CASSVDAGGRYNTEAFF
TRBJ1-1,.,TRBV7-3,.,TGTGCCAGCAGCTTATCCGGGAACAAGGAAGCTTTCTTT,CASSLSGNKEAFF
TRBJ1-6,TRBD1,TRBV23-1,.,TGCGCCAGCAGTCCTCCGGGACAGGGTACACCCCCCACGCGGTCACCCCTCCACTTT,CASSPPGQGTPPTRSPLHF
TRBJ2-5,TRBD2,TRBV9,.,TGTGCCAGCAGCGGCCGGACTAGCGGGGGGAATCTTGAAACCCAGTACTTC,CASSGRTSGGNLETQYF